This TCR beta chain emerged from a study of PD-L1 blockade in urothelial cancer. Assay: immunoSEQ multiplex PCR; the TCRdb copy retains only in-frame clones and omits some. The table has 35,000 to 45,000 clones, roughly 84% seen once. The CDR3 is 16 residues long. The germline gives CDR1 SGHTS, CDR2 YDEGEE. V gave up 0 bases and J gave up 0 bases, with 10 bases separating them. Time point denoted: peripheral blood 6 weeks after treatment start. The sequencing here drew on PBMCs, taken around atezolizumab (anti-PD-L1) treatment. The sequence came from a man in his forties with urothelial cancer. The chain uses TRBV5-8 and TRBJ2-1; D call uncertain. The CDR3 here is CASSLEAASSYNEQFF. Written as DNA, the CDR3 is TGTGCCAGCAGCTTGGAGGCCGCTAGCTCCTACAATGAGCAGTTCTTC.